Below, one T cell receptor (beta chain) is given with its context. TCRdb re-analyzed the 5' RACE reads; it lists each CDR3 protein once, without DNA. This sample lists 200,000 to 300,000 distinct CDR3 sequences; its ten largest clones have roughly 4.2%. The data were taken from a study of T cells expressing NK-cell markers. Germline assignment: CDR1 SQVTM and CDR2 ANQGSEA. The length of the CDR3 is 12 residues. The rearrangement uses TRBV29-1 and TRBJ1-3; TCRdb returns TRBD1, unconfirmable since there is no DNA. The sequence was obtained from a woman between 18 and 70 years old in good health. The sample comprised blood T cells: a sorted CD56 or NKG2C T cell subset, CD4+ or CD8+ T cells, or bulk PBMC T cells (not recorded which). CDR3 in amino acids: CSGGQSGNTIYF.